The 24 T cell receptor beta chains below all came from one sample that was sequenced in a study of blood T cell repertoires in COVID-19. Assay: immunoSEQ multiplex PCR; the TCRdb copy retains only in-frame clones and omits some. Of 250,000 to 350,000 clones listed, 85% were seen once; the top ten hold about 2.5%. The sample taken for sequencing was PBMCs or T cells enriched from blood (not recorded which). The receptors come from a woman in her fifties or sixties who had recovered from COVID-19.

The J gene is TRBJ2-2, the V gene TRBV6-6, with D possibly being TRBD2 (6 bases). V shed 0 bases and J shed 7 bases, with 9 bases lying between them. This CDR3 has 14 amino acids. From germline, CDR1 is MNHNY and CDR2 SVGAGI (reference sequence). In nucleotides, the CDR3 is TGTGCCAGCAGTTACTCCCCCGGGGGCGGGGAGCTGTTTTTT. Translated, it gives CASSYSPGGGELFF.

This clone was observed a single time. This chain links TRBV4-1 with TRBJ2-5; TRBD1 is a possible D gene (6 bases). Per germline, CDR1 MGHRA and CDR2 YSYEKL. Trimming cost V 8 bases and J 5 bases, with 9 bases left between them. CDR3 size: 11 residues. The CDR3 region has the DNA TGCGCCAGCGGTAGGGGGGAGACCCAGTACTTC. It specifies CASGRGETQYF.

The gene calls are TRBV18 and TRBJ2-7; 7 bases map to TRBD1. Germline trimming cut 5 bases from V and 7 bases from J; bases unmatched to any gene: 20. CDR1 is KGHSH, CDR2 LQKENI, per germline. There are 17 residues in the CDR3. CDR3: CASSAAVLGTAGEEQYF. CDR3 bases: TGTGCCAGCTCAGCCGCTGTATTGGGGACAGCCGGCGAAGAGCAGTACTTC.

The chain couples TRBV5-1 to TRBJ1-1, with D possibly TRBD1 on 5 matching bases. Per germline, CDR1 SGHRS and CDR2 YFSETQ. This CDR3 is built from 14 residues. The V gene lost 0 bases and the J gene lost 5 bases, with 11 bases spanning the gap. CDR3 residues: CASSLGSGWTEAFF. CDR3 coding DNA: TGCGCCAGCAGCTTGGGGTCAGGGTGGACTGAAGCTTTCTTT.

The chain couples TRBV10-1 to TRBJ2-3; 8 bases align to TRBD2. Trimming removed 4 bases from V and 3 bases from J; junction bases left unmatched: 15. Germline lookup yields CDR1 WNHNN and CDR2 SYGVQD (reference sequence). The CDR3 contains 18 residues. The CDR3 sequence: CASSALAGDLGSTDTQYF. CDR3 coding DNA: TGCGCCAGCAGTGCGCTAGCGGGCGACTTGGGTTCAACAGATACGCAGTATTTT.

This clone was detected a few times. The V gene is TRBV9, the J gene TRBJ1-2; 9 bases map to TRBD1. There are 13 residues in the CDR3. V lost 4 bases and J lost 8; bases outside the gene matches: 6. Germline values: CDR1 SGDLS, CDR2 YYNGEE. CDR3 amino acids: CASSFTGGQGYTF. CDR3 nucleotide sequence: TGTGCCAGCAGCTTTACAGGGGGCCAAGGCTACACCTTC.

The J gene is TRBJ1-4, the V gene TRBV2; tentative D call: TRBD1 (5 bases). Germline CDR1 and CDR2: SNHLY and FYNNEI. V gave up 4 bases and J gave up 2 bases, with 8 bases separating them. The CDR3 runs 14 residues. The CDR3 DNA follows: TGTGCCAGCAGTGTACGGGGGACTAATGAAAAACTGTTTTTT. It specifies CASSVRGTNEKLFF.

The V gene is TRBV9, the J gene TRBJ2-5; D remains ambiguous. Between the trimmed V and J ends, which lost 0 bases and 4 bases, there was a span of 4 bases. The CDR3 totals 12 residues. CDR1 and CDR2 from the germline V gene are SGDLS and YYNGEE. The CDR3 spells CASSVAGETQYF. CDR3 DNA: TGTGCCAGCAGCGTAGCGGGAGAGACCCAGTACTTC.

V is TRBV30 and J is TRBJ1-4, with unresolved D. This CDR3 region has 12 residues. V lost 3 bases, J lost 2 bases, and 4 bases lay in between. Germline lookup yields CDR1 GTSNPN and CDR2 SVGIG (reference sequence). CDR3 sequence: CAWSRTNEKLFF. The CDR3 DNA sequence: TGTGCCTGGAGCCGGACTAATGAAAAACTGTTTTTT.

The chain has TRBV28 and TRBJ1-2; 9 nucleotides line up with TRBD1. V gave up 7 bases and J gave up 5 bases; unmatched junction bases: 5. The CDR3 totals 13 residues. Germline V gene lookup returns CDR1 MDHEN and CDR2 SYDVKM. This chain's CDR3 is CASMRDRAYGYTF. CDR3 nucleotides: TGTGCCAGCATGCGGGACAGGGCGTATGGCTACACCTTC.

The gene calls are TRBV5-1 and TRBJ2-7, with 8 bases that match TRBD1. The CDR3 length is 15 residues. V lost 0 bases to trimming and J lost 5 bases; unmatched junction nucleotides: 7. Germline V gene sequence: CDR1 SGHRS, CDR2 YFSETQ. CDR3 nucleotide sequence: TGCGCCAGCAGCTTGGTAGGGGACAGGTTTGACGAGCAGTACTTC. This sequence encodes CASSLVGDRFDEQYF. The whole variable domain, remainder taken from reference TRBV5-1 and TRBJ2-7, is KAGVTQTPRYLIKTRGQQVTLSCSPISGHRSVSWYQQTPGQGLQFLFEYFSETQRNKGNFPGRFSGRQFSNSRSEMNVSTLELGDSALYLCASSLVGDRFDEQYFGPGTRLTVT.

The rearrangement joins TRBV18 to TRBJ2-5; D is perhaps TRBD1 (5 bases). Trimming shortened V by 1 base and J by 4 bases, and 10 bases separated the two germline ends. The CDR3 has 14 amino acids. Germline V gives CDR1 KGHSH, CDR2 LQKENI. CDR3 residues: CASSPRQTRETQYF. DNA of the CDR3: TGTGCCAGCTCACCACGACAGACACGAGAGACCCAGTACTTC.

The chain joins TRBV19 to TRBJ1-1; D is unresolved. Trimming left V 3 bases short and J 1 base short, with 12 bases between. This CDR3 has 15 amino acids. The germline gives CDR1 LNHDA, CDR2 SQIVND (reference sequence). CDR3 in amino acids: CASSIPSTRNTEAFF. In DNA, the CDR3 is TGTGCCAGTAGTATCCCATCCACACGGAACACTGAAGCTTTCTTT.

This rearrangement joins TRBV29-1 to TRBJ2-7, with 9 bases aligning to TRBD2. The CDR3 is made up of 14 amino acids. With V trimmed by 6 bases and J by 10 bases, 16 bases remained unmatched. CDR1 is SQVTM and CDR2 is ANQGSEA in the germline V gene. The CDR3 DNA reads TGCAGCGTCCAAGTGGCCGCGGCTAGCGGGATTCAGTACTTC. As protein: CSVQVAAASGIQYF.

The chain joins TRBV7-7 to TRBJ2-5; 13 bases agree with TRBD2. The CDR3 covers 16 residues. The V gene end was trimmed by 5 bases and the J gene end by 5 bases; junction bases not matched to a gene: 8. Germline lookup yields CDR1 SSHAT and CDR2 FNYEAQ (reference sequence). CDR3 DNA sequence: TGTGCCAGCAGCCCCGGGACTAGCGGGGCGGAGGAGACCCAGTACTTC. This gives the protein CASSPGTSGAEETQYF.

This clone was recorded once. The chain uses TRBV5-1 and TRBJ2-6, with D possibly matching TRBD1 (6 bases). Germline CDR1 reads SGHRS; CDR2 reads YFSETQ. The CDR3 totals 18 residues. V was clipped by 0 bases and J by 0 bases, with 13 bases between them. Here the CDR3 reads CASSLVGDTNSGANVLTF. CDR3 DNA sequence: TGCGCCAGCAGCTTGGTAGGGGACACCAACTCTGGGGCCAACGTCCTGACTTTC.

This chain uses TRBV27 with TRBJ2-2; the D gene is possibly TRBD2 (6 bases). The V end lost 5 bases, the J end lost 6 bases, and 13 bases lay between the germline ends. Per germline, CDR1 MNHEY and CDR2 SMNVEV (reference sequence). This CDR3 contains 14 residues. The chain's CDR3 is CASSGGRVAGELFF. In DNA form, the CDR3 reads TGTGCCAGCAGTGGAGGGCGGGTAGCCGGGGAGCTGTTTTTT.

The V gene is TRBV28, the J gene TRBJ1-2; D not certain. The CDR3 sequence is 14 residues long. The V end lost 3 bases, the J end lost 3 bases, and 11 bases lay between the germline ends. Per germline, CDR1 MDHEN and CDR2 SYDVKM. Written as DNA, the CDR3 is TGTGCCAGCAGTTTGGCCCCCAAACACTATGGCTACACCTTC. It yields the protein CASSLAPKHYGYTF.

The count of this clone is one. V gene TRBV5-5 combines with J gene TRBJ1-2; TRBD1 agrees at 8 bases. CDR1 and CDR2 from the germline V gene are SGHKS and YYEKEE (reference sequence). Losses at the gene ends were 4 bases for V and 4 bases for J; bases not matched to a gene: 12. There are 16 residues in the CDR3. DNA for the CDR3: TGTGCCAGCAGCCAGGGGGGGACAGGATTCATCTATGGCTACACCTTC. It is translated as CASSQGGTGFIYGYTF. The entire variable domain, with the rest obtained from reference TRBV5-5 and TRBJ1-2, is as follows: DAGVTQSPTHLIKTRGQQVTLRCSPISGHKSVSWYQQVLGQGPQFIFQYYEKEERGRGNFPDRFSARQFPNYSSELNVNALLLGDSALYLCASSQGGTGFIYGYTFGSGTRLTVV.

V and J are TRBV6-5 and TRBJ2-3; a weak D match, TRBD2 (5 bases). The CDR3 covers 14 residues. CDR1 is MNHEY, CDR2 SVGAGI, per germline. The V end was cut by 2 bases, the J end by 1 base, with 7 bases between. Here the CDR3 DNA reads TGTGCCAGCAGTTACGACGGGGGCACAGATACGCAGTATTTT. It encodes CASSYDGGTDTQYF.

The rearrangement joins TRBV18 to TRBJ1-1; tentative D call: TRBD1 (5 bases). V shed 6 bases and J shed 0 bases, with 8 bases lying between them. This CDR3 is built from 13 residues. Germline V gives CDR1 KGHSH, CDR2 LQKENI. CDR3 region: CASSDSLNTEAFF. The CDR3 DNA follows: TGTGCCAGCTCTGACAGCCTGAACACTGAAGCTTTCTTT.

V gene TRBV18 combines with J gene TRBJ1-6, with 11 positions matching TRBD1. Germline lookup yields CDR1 KGHSH and CDR2 LQKENI. The V gene end was trimmed by 2 bases and the J gene end by 14 bases; junction bases not matched to a gene: 14. The CDR3 runs to 17 residues. The CDR3 DNA is TGTGCCAGCTCACCAGCCGGGACAGGGGGGCCTGGGTGGTCCCTCCACTTT. This translates into CASSPAGTGGPGWSLHF.

The chain links TRBV29-1 to TRBJ1-1; a weak D match, TRBD1 (6 bases). This CDR3 comprises 12 residues. The ends were cut back, 8 bases at V and 2 bases at J, with 12 bases in the middle. The germline CDR1 and CDR2 sequences are SQVTM and ANQGSEA. The CDR3 reads CSSSDRNTEAFF. CDR3 in DNA: TGCAGCTCCTCGGACAGAAACACTGAAGCTTTCTTT.

This CDR3 reads CASSVGGSGIYEQYF. DNA for the CDR3: TGTGCCAGCAGCGTAGGGGGTAGCGGGATTTACGAGCAGTACTTC. The gene calls are TRBV9 and TRBJ2-7; 8 bases map to TRBD2. The CDR3 runs to 15 residues. V lost 0 bases and J lost 4; bases outside the gene matches: 6. Germline loops: CDR1 SGDLS, CDR2 YYNGEE.